Described below is a single TCR beta chain sequence and its context. What it binds is not known. The data stem from a study of T cells in Graves' hyperthyroidism and ophthalmopathy. It was RNA transcripts that yielded the amplified TCR beta CDR3 regions. HTBI primers were used for first-round RT-PCR of the TCR CDR3. Via MiXCR, TCRdb re-called the multiplex PCR reads, giving one row per CDR3 protein. The table records 300,000 to 450,000 distinct CDR3 sequences, around 16% of them present only once. This CDR3 contains 13 residues. The germline V gene encodes CDR1 SNHLY and CDR2 FYNNEI. V dropped 8 bases and J dropped 6; count of bases not matched to a gene: 5. Study outcomes and limitations: Blood also contained most expanded thyroid clonotypes above 0.001. By a 13 V-J model, ophthalmopathy was set apart from stable hyperthyroidism.

J is TRBJ2-2 and V is TRBV2; 8 bases map to TRBD2. This TCR came from a woman in her late teens or twenties with Graves' hyperthyroidism that later progressed to Graves' ophthalmopathy. Sequencing was carried out using blood. The CDR3 reads CASEREKAGELFF. As DNA, the CDR3 is TGTGCCAGCGAGCGGGAGAAGGCCGGGGAGCTGTTTTTT.